Below are 5 T cell receptor beta chains sequenced from a single sample in a study of shared clonotypes between healthy human individuals. Clones were sequenced by immunoSEQ multiplex PCR, and TCRdb holds only the in-frame ones, with some missing. The sample consists of roughly 2,300,000 clones, 92% of them appearing once. The sample consisted of naive CD4+ T cells from PBMCs. The subset here: CD45RA+ positively selected. The receptors originated from a man in his late teens or twenties in good health. Some clones in this sample may be carry-over from other donors' samples.

In this sample, this clone turned up once. The chain employs TRBV28 and TRBJ2-3; TRBD1 aligns across 11 bases. V lost 5 bases to trimming and J lost 4 bases; unmatched junction nucleotides: 2. CDR1 and CDR2 (germline): MDHEN, SYDVKM. This CDR3 is built from 14 residues. CDR3 coding DNA: TGTGCCAGCAGTATGGGACAGGGGGCAGATACGCAGTATTTT. This encodes CASSMGQGADTQYF.

This clone was seen only once. V usage is TRBV28 and J usage is TRBJ2-2; 8 bases match TRBD2. Germline trimming cut 8 bases from V and 8 bases from J; bases unmatched to any gene: 16. This CDR3 has 16 amino acids. CDR1 MDHEN and CDR2 SYDVKM come from the germline V gene. CDR3 loop: CASGKTGTRMSGELFF. CDR3 DNA sequence: TGTGCCAGCGGGAAGACCGGGACTAGGATGTCGGGGGAGCTGTTTTTT.

This chain connects TRBV6-1 to TRBJ2-1; 9 bases line up with TRBD1. CDR1 MNHNS and CDR2 SASEGT come from the germline V gene. Trimming at V came to 6 bases and at J to 7 bases, leaving 10 bases not matched to a gene. The CDR3 length is 15 residues. Here the CDR3 DNA reads TGTGCCAGCAGCCTCGGGGGGACAGGGCTGAATGAGCAGTTCTTC. Translation gives CASSLGGTGLNEQFF.

The chain couples TRBV7-9 to TRBJ2-3, with 13 bases aligning to TRBD2. This CDR3 is 18 amino acids long. The V segment lost 0 bases and the J segment 2 bases; nucleotides outside the gene matches: 5. The V gene's germline CDR1 is SEHNR and CDR2 FQNEAQ (reference sequence). As DNA, the CDR3 is TGTGCCAGCAGCTTAGCCAAGGGACTAGCGGGGAACACAGATACGCAGTATTTT. This encodes CASSLAKGLAGNTDTQYF.

The rearrangement joins TRBV7-2 to TRBJ2-7, with 7 bases identical to TRBD2. The CDR3 covers 15 residues. Germline V gene sequence: CDR1 SGHTA, CDR2 FQGNSA. V lost 1 base to trimming and J lost 2 bases; unmatched junction nucleotides: 5. The CDR3 DNA follows: TGTGCCAGCAGCTTAGGGCGGACTAGTACCTACGAGCAGTACTTC. Translated: CASSLGRTSTYEQYF.